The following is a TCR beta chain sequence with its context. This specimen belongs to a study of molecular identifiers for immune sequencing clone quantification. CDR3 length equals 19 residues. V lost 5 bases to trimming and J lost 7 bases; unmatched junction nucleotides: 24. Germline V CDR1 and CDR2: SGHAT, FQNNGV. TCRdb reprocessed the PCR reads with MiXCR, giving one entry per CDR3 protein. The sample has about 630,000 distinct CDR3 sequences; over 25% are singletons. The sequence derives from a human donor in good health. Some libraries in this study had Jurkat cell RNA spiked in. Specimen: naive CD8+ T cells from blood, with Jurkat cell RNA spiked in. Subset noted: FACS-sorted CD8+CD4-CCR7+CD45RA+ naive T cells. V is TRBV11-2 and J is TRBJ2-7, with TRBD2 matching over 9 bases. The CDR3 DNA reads TGTGCCAGCAGCCACCGTAGCCCCTGGTCTAGCGGGATACCTACGGAGCAGTACTTC. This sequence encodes CASSHRSPWSSGIPTEQYF.